Listed below are T cell receptor beta chains from one sample, sequenced in a study of cytomegalovirus exposure and HLA in healthy donors. This table comes from immunoSEQ multiplex PCR, and its TCRdb copy is limited to in-frame clones, with some not included. This sample yields over 150,000 clones, of which approximately 81% are seen a single time; about 2.4% belongs to the top ten. The specimen sequenced was PBMCs. Source of these receptors: a male donor in good health and CMV-seronegative. Each CDR3 is given with its conserved first and last residue. D genes are given only for firm matches. Some rows have no size entry. The others give once, few or many, or a class for an expanded clone.

clone size	D gene	J gene	V gene	CDR3 DNA	CDR3 protein
.	TRBD1	TRBJ1-4	TRBV28	TGTGCCAGCAGTGACAGGGTAGGAGGTGAAAAACTGTTTTTT	CASSDRVGGEKLFF
.	.	TRBJ1-2	TRBV7-8	TGTGCCAGCAGCCCCAGGGTTTACTCAGCGGGCTACACCTTC	CASSPRVYSAGYTF
.	TRBD1	TRBJ2-7	TRBV30	TGTGCCTGGAGTGTAAGCCCCATCGGACAGGGAGACGAGCAGTACTTC	CAWSVSPIGQGDEQYF
.	TRBD2	TRBJ2-5	TRBV5-1	TGCGCCAGCAGCTTTCCGGGACTACAAGAGACCCAGTACTTC	CASSFPGLQETQYF
.	TRBD2	TRBJ2-7	TRBV7-2	TGTGCCAGCAGCCCCCCGGGACTAGACGATCACGAGCAGTACTTC	CASSPPGLDDHEQYF
.	.	TRBJ1-1	TRBV6-5	TGTGCCAGCAGTTACTCGCAGACAGACACTGAAGCTTTCTTT	CASSYSQTDTEAFF
.	TRBD2	TRBJ2-1	TRBV27	TGTGCCAGCAGTTTAATTAGCGCCGGGGGGGAGCAGTTCTTC	CASSLISAGGEQFF
.	.	TRBJ2-7	TRBV6-6	TGTGCCAGCAGTTACTCGAATCCCCGGAGATACGAGCAGTACTTC	CASSYSNPRRYEQYF
.	TRBD2	TRBJ2-3	TRBV28	TGTGCCAGCAGTCGTAGCGGGGGTAGCACAGATACGCAGTATTTT	CASSRSGGSTDTQYF
.	.	TRBJ2-1	TRBV7-6	TGTGCCAGCAGCACCCCGAGCGGGTTCCATGAGCAGTTCTTC	CASSTPSGFHEQFF
.	.	TRBJ2-4	TRBV7-9	TGTGCCAGCAGCTTACCCCAGGGGACCAACATTCAGTACTTC	CASSLPQGTNIQYF
.	.	TRBJ2-5	TRBV9	TGTGCCAGCAGCGTAGAGTCGGGGGAAGAGACCCAGTACTTC	CASSVESGEETQYF
.	.	TRBJ2-7	TRBV15	TGTGCCACCAGCAGAGGGCAGGGATTTAACTACGAGCAGTACTTC	CATSRGQGFNYEQYF
.	TRBD2	TRBJ2-5	TRBV7-2	TGTGCCAGCAGCACGACTAGCGGGGTTCAAGAGACCCAGTACTTC	CASSTTSGVQETQYF
few	TRBD2	TRBJ2-1	TRBV4-3	TGCGCCAGCAGCCAAGATCATTCGGGAGGGGACTACAATGAGCAGTTCTTC	CASSQDHSGGDYNEQFF
.	TRBD1	TRBJ2-7	TRBV7-2	TGTGCCAGCAGCTCCCAGACAGGGTTATACGAGCAGTACTTC	CASSSQTGLYEQYF
.	.	TRBJ2-7	TRBV7-3	TGTGCCAGCAGCCCAAGCGGGTACTCCTACGAGCAGTACTTC	CASSPSGYSYEQYF
.	.	TRBJ2-5	TRBV9	TGTGCCAGCAGCGTAGACCAGGGGCAGACCCAGTACTTC	CASSVDQGQTQYF
.	.	TRBJ1-1	TRBV5-1	TGCGCCAGCAGGCAGACAGTGAACACTGAAGCTTTCTTT	CASRQTVNTEAFF
.	TRBD1	TRBJ1-2	TRBV2	TGTGCCAGGTCGACAGGGGGCGATGGGTCCTACGGCTACACCTTC	CARSTGGDGSYGYTF
.	TRBD2	TRBJ2-5	TRBV6-1	TGTGCCAGCAGGTGGGGGGGAGGCGAGACCCAGTACTTC	CASRWGGGETQYF
.	TRBD2	TRBJ2-5	TRBV28	TGTGCCAGTCAGACTAGCGGGGGGGCCCCAGAGACCCAGTACTTC	CASQTSGGAPETQYF
.	.	TRBJ1-5	TRBV19	TGTGCCAGTAGTATGGGTTCAGGCCAGCATCAGCCCCAGCATTTT	CASSMGSGQHQPQHF
few	TRBD1	TRBJ1-2	TRBV4-3	TGCGCCAGCAGCCAAGTGGGACAGGGGCTCGGTGGCTACACCTTC	CASSQVGQGLGGYTF
.	.	TRBJ2-7	TRBV28	TGTGCCGTCCTGGGGGGACGGTTAAACTACGAGCAGTACTTC	CAVLGGRLNYEQYF
once	.	TRBJ2-3	TRBV7-9	TGTTCCAGCAGCTTGCAGACTAGTGCGGATACGCAGTATTTT	CSSSLQTSADTQYF
.	TRBD2	TRBJ2-1	TRBV27	TGTGCCAGCAGTCTACTAGCGGGTGAGCAGTTCTTC	CASSLLAGEQFF
.	TRBD2	TRBJ2-7	TRBV27	TGTGCCAGCAGTTGGGCGGGAGGCCTCTACGAGCAGTACTTC	CASSWAGGLYEQYF
.	TRBD1	TRBJ2-7	TRBV4-1	TGCGCCAGCAGCCAAGCCAGGGGGTACTACGAGCAGTACTTC	CASSQARGYYEQYF
once	.	TRBJ1-4	TRBV28	TGTGCCAGCAGTTGGACAGCGCTGGGGACTAATGAAAAACTGTTTTTT	CASSWTALGTNEKLFF
.	TRBD2	TRBJ2-2	TRBV7-3	TGTGCCAGCAGCTTAAGGGCGGGGCTAGCGGCGAACACCGGGGAGCTGTTTTTT	CASSLRAGLAANTGELFF
.	.	TRBJ2-5	TRBV5-6	TGTGCCAGCAGCTTGGCACAGGGATCGTACCAAGAGACCCAGTACTTC	CASSLAQGSYQETQYF
.	.	TRBJ2-6	TRBV2	TGTGCCAGCAGTGACAGTCGTGGTCAGGCCAGCTCTGGGGCCAACGTCCTGACTTTC	CASSDSRGQASSGANVLTF
.	TRBD2	TRBJ2-5	TRBV29-1	TGCAGCGTTGAACCCAGGCTAGCGGGAGGGCCATCAGAGACCCAGTACTTC	CSVEPRLAGGPSETQYF
.	TRBD1	TRBJ1-1	TRBV28	TGTGCCAGCAGTCCCGGGACAGCGAACACTGAAGCTTTCTTT	CASSPGTANTEAFF
.	.	TRBJ2-7	TRBV29-1	TGCAGCGTTGAGTCTACCGGGGACTACGAGCAGTACTTC	CSVESTGDYEQYF
.	.	TRBJ2-7	TRBV7-6	TGTGCCAGCAGCTTAGTCGCAGGGGATCAGCAGTACTTC	CASSLVAGDQQYF
.	.	TRBJ2-7	TRBV6-5	TGTGCCAGCAGTTACTCGAGCCCCTTGAGCAACGAGCAGTACTTC	CASSYSSPLSNEQYF
once	.	TRBJ1-2	TRBV27	TGTGCCAGCAGTTTATGGGGGGAGGGAGGTGGCTACACCTTC	CASSLWGEGGGYTF
.	.	TRBJ2-2	TRBV5-1	TGCGCCAGCAGCCCTGACACCGGGGAGCTGTTTTTT	CASSPDTGELFF
.	TRBD1	TRBJ2-1	TRBV6-5	TGTGCCAGCAGCCCGACAGGGGAAGGCTACAATGAGCAGTTCTTC	CASSPTGEGYNEQFF
.	TRBD2	TRBJ2-1	TRBV4-3	TGCGCCAGCAGCCAAGATCGGGGACTAGAGCAGTTCTTC	CASSQDRGLEQFF
.	TRBD2	TRBJ2-1	TRBV7-3	TGTGCCAGCAGCTTAGAGCTAGCGGGAGGGGAGCAGTTCTTC	CASSLELAGGEQFF
.	TRBD2	TRBJ2-5	TRBV4-1	TGCGCCAGCAGCCAAGGAGAGACCTACGGGACTAGCAGTGAGACCCAGTACTTC	CASSQGETYGTSSETQYF
.	TRBD1	TRBJ2-2	TRBV27	TGTGCCAGCAACTCCTTACTTCCGGGACAGCCGAACACCGGGGAGCTGTTTTTT	CASNSLLPGQPNTGELFF
.	.	TRBJ2-3	TRBV7-3	TGTGCCAGCAGCTCGCGACCCTGGGGCAGGACAGATACGCAGTATTTT	CASSSRPWGRTDTQYF
.	TRBD1	TRBJ1-5	TRBV2	TGTGCCAGCAGGACCGACAGGGGGCGAAACAATCAGCCCCAGCATTTT	CASRTDRGRNNQPQHF
.	TRBD1	TRBJ2-7	TRBV6-5	TGTGCCAGCACCCCTAAAACAGGGGGCCACGAGCAGTACTTC	CASTPKTGGHEQYF
.	.	TRBJ2-7	TRBV29-1	TGCAGCGTTGTGGTAGCGGCCGAGCAGTACTTC	CSVVVAAEQYF
.	TRBD2	TRBJ2-3	TRBV30	TGTGCCTGGAGTCCACCGGGACTAGCGGGGGGAACAGATACGCAGTATTTT	CAWSPPGLAGGTDTQYF
.	TRBD1	TRBJ2-1	TRBV4-2	TGTGCCAGCAGCCAAAATGGGGACAGGGGGAATAATGAGCAGTTCTTC	CASSQNGDRGNNEQFF
.	.	TRBJ2-7	TRBV23-1	TGCGCCAGCAGTCCCCCACAGAGCCCCTACGAGCAGTACTTC	CASSPPQSPYEQYF
once	.	TRBJ2-6	TRBV29-1	TGCAGCGTTGACGGAGTGGGTGCTGCTGGGGCCAACGTCCTGACTTTC	CSVDGVGAAGANVLTF
few	TRBD2	TRBJ2-7	TRBV5-1	TGCGCCAGCAGCTTGGAGGCTAGCGGGTACGAGCAGTACTTC	CASSLEASGYEQYF
.	TRBD2	TRBJ2-3	TRBV4-3	TGCGCCAGCAGCCAAGAACTAGCGGGGGGACACACAGATACGCAGTATTTT	CASSQELAGGHTDTQYF
.	TRBD1	TRBJ1-2	TRBV10-3	TGTGCCATCAGTGAGGGTTCCAGGGGGCGGGTCTATGGCTACACCTTC	CAISEGSRGRVYGYTF
.	.	TRBJ2-2	TRBV11-2	TGTGCCAGCAGCTTATCAACAGGGTCCGGGGAGCTGTTTTTT	CASSLSTGSGELFF